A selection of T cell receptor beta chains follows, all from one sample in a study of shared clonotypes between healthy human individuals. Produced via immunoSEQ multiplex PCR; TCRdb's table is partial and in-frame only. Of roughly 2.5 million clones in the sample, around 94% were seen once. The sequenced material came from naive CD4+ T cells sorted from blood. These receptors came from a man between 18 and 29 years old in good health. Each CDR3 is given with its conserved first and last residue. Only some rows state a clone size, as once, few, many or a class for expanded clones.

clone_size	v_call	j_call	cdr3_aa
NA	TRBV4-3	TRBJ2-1	CASSQELTGRAYNEQFF
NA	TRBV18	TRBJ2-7	CASSPSPGGTGAYEQYF
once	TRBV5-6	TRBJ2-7	CASSLAQGGPGDEQYF
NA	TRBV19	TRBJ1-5	CATLGQGAYQPQHF
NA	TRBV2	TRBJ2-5	CASSAVGGPTRETQYF
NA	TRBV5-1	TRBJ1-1	CASSYLTGVDTEAFF
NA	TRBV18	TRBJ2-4	CASSSPRTGGGNIQYF
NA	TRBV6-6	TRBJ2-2	CASSYSSGKIGELFF
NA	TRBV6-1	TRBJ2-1	CASLLAGMDEQFF
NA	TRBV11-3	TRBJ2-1	CASSLRSGGFNEQFF
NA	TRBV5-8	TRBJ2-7	CASSLDKGLVSYEQYF
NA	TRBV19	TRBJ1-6	CASSSGQPNSPLHF
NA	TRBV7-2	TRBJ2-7	CASSSTGGFSYEQYF
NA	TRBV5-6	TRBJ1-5	CASSVGTGALAQHF
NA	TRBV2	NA	CASRGTSGGYEQYF
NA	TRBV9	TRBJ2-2	CASSVHSQGVTTGELFF
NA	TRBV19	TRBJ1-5	CASSEMGTGTNQPQHF
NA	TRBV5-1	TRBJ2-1	CASSLTLAAPEQFF
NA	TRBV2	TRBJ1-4	CASSDELGVATNEKLFF
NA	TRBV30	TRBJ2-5	CAWSARGHETQYF